The 29 T cell receptor beta chains below come from one sample, sequenced in a study of T cell repertoires in cytomegalovirus infection. MiXCR, applied by TCRdb to the reads, yields one record per CDR3 protein. The sample comprises a few hundred thousand distinct CDR3 sequences, 15% to 20% of which are singletons, and about 10% rests with the top ten. Sequencing was done on a sample of PBMCs. The receptors were sampled from a human donor in good health (CMV status not recorded). Some clones in this sample may be carry-over from other donors' samples.

The V and J genes are TRBV19 and TRBJ2-1, with 11 positions matching TRBD2. V lost 3 bases to trimming and J lost 6 bases; unmatched junction nucleotides: 1. Germline assignment: CDR1 LNHDA and CDR2 SQIVND (reference sequence). The CDR3 covers 14 residues. The CDR3 protein is CASSMGTSGNEQFF. The CDR3 DNA reads TGTGCCAGTAGTATGGGGACTAGCGGCAATGAGCAGTTCTTC.

The rearrangement uses TRBV4-3 and TRBJ1-2; D might be TRBD1 (6 bases). The CDR3 length is 14 residues. The ends were cut back, 2 bases at V and 3 bases at J, with 10 bases in the middle. The germline V gene encodes CDR1 LGHNA and CDR2 YSLEER. Written as DNA, the CDR3 is TGCGCCAGCAGCCAACGGGGGCTGGACTATGGCTACACCTTC. Amino acid sequence: CASSQRGLDYGYTF.

CDR3 DNA: TGTGCCACCCTGTGGAACACCATATATTTT. Its protein is CATLWNTIYF. V is TRBV6-6 and J is TRBJ1-3; D not resolved. The CDR3 spans 10 residues. With 10 bases removed from V and 7 bases from J, the gap between germline ends came to 8 bases. Germline CDR1 reads MNHNY; CDR2 reads SVGAGI (reference sequence).

The chain links TRBV3-1 to TRBJ1-5, with a possible D match to TRBD1 (6 bases). Germline values: CDR1 LGHDT, CDR2 YNNKEL (reference sequence). The CDR3 length is 15 residues. Trimming shortened V by 4 bases and J by 5 bases, and 15 bases separated the two germline ends. CDR3 DNA sequence: TGTGCCAGCAGCCCCTCTCGGGGGGCTTATCAGCCCCAGCATTTT. This sequence encodes CASSPSRGAYQPQHF.

This clonotype appeared a few times. This chain links TRBV10-2 with TRBJ2-5, with TRBD2 as a possible D gene (6 bases). The V gene lost 10 bases and the J gene lost 4 bases, with 13 bases spanning the gap. Looked up from germline, CDR1 is WSHSY and CDR2 is SAAADI. The CDR3 is made up of 12 amino acids. The CDR3 is CATRMGGETQYF. The CDR3 DNA reads TGCGCCACCCGCATGGGGGGAGAGACCCAGTACTTC.

This clonotype was seen a few times. This chain uses TRBV2 with TRBJ1-2; D unclear. Per germline, CDR1 SNHLY and CDR2 FYNNEI. This CDR3 comprises 13 residues. Trimming took off 3 bases at V and 3 bases at J, with 8 bases between the two ends. CDR3 amino acids: CASSDGIHYGYTF. CDR3 nucleotides: TGTGCCAGCAGTGACGGTATCCACTATGGCTACACCTTC.

This chain uses TRBV12-3 or TRBV12-4 with TRBJ1-3; D gene ambiguous. The length of the CDR3 is 13 residues. Trimming shortened V by 6 bases and J by 4 bases, and 10 bases separated the two germline ends. CDR3 protein: CASRPRVGNTIYF. The DNA of the CDR3 is TGTGCCAGCAGACCGAGGGTCGGAAACACCATATATTTT.

This sequence joins TRBV27 and TRBJ2-7, with 9 nucleotides matching TRBD2. This CDR3 has 18 amino acids. The junction had 17 bases not matched to a gene; V was cut back by 4 bases and J by 4 bases. Germline V gives CDR1 MNHEY, CDR2 SMNVEV (reference sequence). CDR3 sequence reads: CASSSLAGEARGLYEQYF. The CDR3 coding sequence is TGTGCCAGCAGTTCCTTAGCGGGAGAGGCCAGAGGTCTTTACGAGCAGTACTTC.

This clonotype was detected only a few times. This chain's CDR3 is CASRGMGDQETQYF. The CDR3 coding sequence is TGTGCCAGTCGGGGTATGGGGGATCAAGAGACCCAGTACTTC. The V and J genes are TRBV7-2 and TRBJ2-5, with D perhaps being TRBD1 or TRBD2 (5 bases each). V was shortened by 9 bases and J by 2 bases, with 16 bases between the two germline ends. The germline V gene encodes CDR1 SGHTA and CDR2 FQGNSA. The CDR3 consists of 14 residues.

This chain uses TRBV28 with TRBJ1-1, with a weak D call TRBD1 (6 bases). The CDR3 contains 13 residues. Germline CDR1 and CDR2: MDHEN and SYDVKM. The CDR3 DNA sequence: TGTGCTATTTCTCGGGGGGCTCTAACTGAAGCTTTCTTT. This translates into CAISRGALTEAFF.

This sequence joins TRBV5-1 and TRBJ2-5; 7 positions agree with TRBD2. V lost 1 base and J lost 0; bases outside the gene matches: 3. CDR3 length: 15 residues. Germline-derived CDR1 and CDR2 are SGHRS and YFSETQ. In DNA form, the CDR3 reads TGCGCCAGCAGCTTGAGTGCGGGAGACCAAGAGACCCAGTACTTC. Protein product: CASSLSAGDQETQYF.

The table lists this clonotype with many counts. V gene TRBV6-1 combines with J gene TRBJ1-1; D unclear. The CDR3 contains 11 residues. Germline CDR1 is MNHNS and CDR2 is SASEGT. The V gene lost 6 bases and the J gene lost 7 bases, with 9 bases spanning the gap. The CDR3 loop reads CASRRLSEAFF. CDR3 coding DNA: TGTGCCAGCAGGAGGCTTAGTGAAGCTTTCTTT.

In this sample, this clonotype turned up once. The junction departs from the called germline gene at one end, perhaps through a read error. The chain has TRBV12-3 or TRBV12-4 and TRBJ1-1; D perhaps matches TRBD1 (5 bases). This CDR3 is 11 amino acids long. DNA for the CDR3: TGTGCCAGCAGGTCCGGGACTGAAGCTTCCTTT. Its protein is CASRSGTEASF.

This sequence joins TRBV20-1 and TRBJ2-1; TRBD2 matches 7 bases. CDR1 DFQATT and CDR2 SNEGSKA come from the germline V gene (reference sequence). The J segment lost 6 bases and the V segment lost 3 bases, leaving 8 bases of the junction unmatched. The CDR3 runs 14 residues. The CDR3 DNA reads as TGCAGTGCTAGTGGGGTCAGGGAGGGCAATGAGCAGTTCTTC. Amino acids: CSASGVREGNEQFF.

This clonotype came up a few times. The genes are TRBV5-1 and TRBJ2-3, with D possibly matching TRBD2 (6 bases). V was trimmed by 1 base and J by 6 bases, leaving 12 bases between them. Per the germline V gene, CDR1 is SGHRS and CDR2 is YFSETQ. The CDR3 totals 14 residues. The CDR3 here is CASSLTGEGDTQYF. The CDR3, as DNA: TGCGCCAGCAGCTTGACGGGAGAAGGCGATACGCAGTATTTT.

This clonotype was seen repeatedly, ten times or more. The chain links TRBV7-2 to TRBJ1-2, with 9 bases aligning to TRBD1. The J segment lost 4 bases and the V segment lost 5 bases, leaving 11 bases of the junction unmatched. The germline gives CDR1 SGHTA, CDR2 FQGNSA. The CDR3 has 16 amino acids. CDR3 sequence: CASSPSRETGGYGYTF. In DNA form, the CDR3 reads TGTGCCAGCAGCCCCTCACGCGAGACAGGGGGCTATGGCTACACCTTC.

This clonotype was recorded only once. This sequence joins TRBV7-9 and TRBJ2-1; 13 bases are a match to TRBD2. CDR1 is SEHNR and CDR2 is FQNEAQ in the germline V gene (reference sequence). The CDR3 covers 17 residues. The trim removed 4 bases at V and 0 bases at J, leaving 3 bases unmatched. In nucleotides, the CDR3 is TGTGCCAGCAGCTACACTAGCGGGAGGGTCTCCTACAATGAGCAGTTCTTC. Protein sequence: CASSYTSGRVSYNEQFF.

This clonotype was recorded a few times. This sequence joins TRBV10-3 and TRBJ2-1; 16 nucleotides match TRBD2. The V gene end was trimmed by 3 bases and the J gene end by 3 bases; junction bases not matched to a gene: 5. Germline V gives CDR1 ENHRY, CDR2 SYGVKD. The CDR3 totals 18 residues. The CDR3 is CAISDGTSGGAGYNEQFF. CDR3 coding DNA: TGTGCCATCAGTGACGGGACTAGCGGGGGGGCCGGCTACAATGAGCAGTTCTTC.

This clonotype was counted at least ten times. The chain joins TRBV7-2 to TRBJ2-5; D possibly uses TRBD1 or TRBD2 (5 bases each). V was clipped by 6 bases and J by 5 bases, with 16 bases between them. The CDR3 totals 14 residues. Germline V lookup: CDR1 SGHTA, CDR2 FQGNSA. Written as DNA, the CDR3 is TGTGCCAGCAGTTACGGGGCGGCAGGGGAGACCCAGTACTTC. Protein sequence: CASSYGAAGETQYF.

A few counts support this clonotype. This chain uses TRBV28 with TRBJ2-7; maybe TRBD1 (5 bases). Trimming cost V 3 bases and J 2 bases, with 17 bases left between them. Germline CDR1 MDHEN, CDR2 SYDVKM. The CDR3 runs 16 residues. The CDR3 DNA sequence: TGTGCCAGCAGTTTGTTCGAAAGGACAAGGCCCTACGAGCAGTACTTC. This encodes CASSLFERTRPYEQYF.

The sample holds many counts of this clonotype. Here the CDR3 reads CSARTGGNTDTQYF. The DNA of the CDR3 is TGCAGTGCCAGGACAGGGGGTAACACAGATACGCAGTATTTT. The chain has TRBV20-1 and TRBJ2-3; 10 bases align to TRBD1. The V and J ends lost 6 bases and 2 bases, in that order; junction bases with no gene match: 5. Germline-derived CDR1 and CDR2 are DFQATT and SNEGSKA (reference sequence). This CDR3 region has 14 residues.

There are a few counts of this clonotype. The chain is built from TRBV7-2 and TRBJ2-5; no definite D call. This CDR3 is 14 amino acids long. The germline V gene has CDR1 SGHTA and CDR2 FQGNSA. Trimming shortened V by 3 bases and J by 2 bases, and 10 bases separated the two germline ends. The CDR3 DNA reads as TGTGCCAGCAGCTTTCGGGCGTTACAAGAGACCCAGTACTTC. This sequence encodes CASSFRALQETQYF.

J is TRBJ2-1 and V is TRBV5-4; a weak D match, TRBD2 (6 bases). Germline assignment: CDR1 SGHNT and CDR2 YYREEE (reference sequence). Trimming took 3 bases from V and 4 from J, leaving 11 bases between them. The CDR3 runs to 14 residues. CDR3 amino acids: CASSWDSSYNEQFF. DNA for the CDR3: TGTGCCAGCAGCTGGGACTCTTCTTACAATGAGCAGTTCTTC.

This clonotype has a count of ten or more. The CDR3 is CASSFTHSGARETQYF. The CDR3 DNA is TGTGCCAGCAGCTTTACCCATAGCGGGGCTCGTGAGACCCAGTACTTC. The chain combines TRBV7-8 with TRBJ2-5; 8 positions agree with TRBD2. This CDR3 contains 16 residues. Germline CDR1 reads SGHVS; CDR2 reads FQNEAQ. Unmatched junction bases numbered 11, after V lost 3 bases and J lost 5 bases.

This clonotype was seen at least ten times. The chain couples TRBV7-2 to TRBJ2-1, with D perhaps TRBD2 (6 bases). The CDR3 extends over 15 amino acids. Germline loops: CDR1 SGHTA, CDR2 FQGNSA. Trimming took off 5 bases at V and 5 bases at J, with 16 bases between the two ends. The CDR3 spells CASSHPQIADNEQFF. The CDR3 DNA sequence: TGTGCCAGCAGCCACCCCCAGATAGCGGACAATGAGCAGTTCTTC. Together with reference TRBV7-2 and TRBJ2-1, the CDR3 gives the full variable domain: GAGVSQSPSNKVTEKGKDVELRCDPISGHTALYWYRQSLGQGLEFLIYFQGNSAPDKSGLPSDRFSAERTGGSVSTLTIQRTQQEDSAVYLCASSHPQIADNEQFFGPGTRLTVL.

This clonotype was seen a handful of times. An end of the junction differs from the germline gene, which may be a read error. The genes are TRBV6-6 and TRBJ1-4; no clear D. Germline V gene sequence: CDR1 MNHNY, CDR2 SVGAGI (reference sequence). The CDR3 has 15 residues. The CDR3 region has the DNA TGTGCCAGCAGTTTACAAGCAATCCGGGTTGCCCGAGGGCCTTTT. Encoded protein: CASSLQAIRVARGPF.

The CDR3 DNA is TGTGCCAGCCGACCGGGACTAGGGATTGGTGAGCAGTTCTTC. It encodes CASRPGLGIGEQFF. This sequence joins TRBV5-6 and TRBJ2-1; 8 bases are shared with TRBD2. The CDR3 length is 14 residues. After removal of 7 bases from V and 9 bases from J, the junction contained 12 bases not matched to a gene. Per the germline V gene, CDR1 is SGHDT and CDR2 is YYEEEE.

The rearrangement joins TRBV2 to TRBJ2-1; no clear D. Germline lookup yields CDR1 SNHLY and CDR2 FYNNEI. This CDR3 has 17 residues. The V end lost 2 bases, the J end lost 2 bases, and 16 bases lay between the germline ends. The CDR3 loop is CASSEFKGQAPYNEQFF. The DNA of the CDR3 is TGTGCCAGCAGTGAATTTAAAGGGCAGGCCCCCTACAATGAGCAGTTCTTC.

V gene TRBV23-1 combines with J gene TRBJ2-1; D assignment may be TRBD1 or TRBD2 (5 bases each). TRBV23-1 is recorded as an ORF, its role being uncertain. V was shortened by 2 bases and J by 5 bases, with 22 bases between the two germline ends. The CDR3 contains 18 residues. The DNA for the CDR3 is TGCGCCAGCAGTCAAGCAAATTCCGGGACCCACCACGACAATGAGCAGTTCTTC. Encoded protein: CASSQANSGTHHDNEQFF.